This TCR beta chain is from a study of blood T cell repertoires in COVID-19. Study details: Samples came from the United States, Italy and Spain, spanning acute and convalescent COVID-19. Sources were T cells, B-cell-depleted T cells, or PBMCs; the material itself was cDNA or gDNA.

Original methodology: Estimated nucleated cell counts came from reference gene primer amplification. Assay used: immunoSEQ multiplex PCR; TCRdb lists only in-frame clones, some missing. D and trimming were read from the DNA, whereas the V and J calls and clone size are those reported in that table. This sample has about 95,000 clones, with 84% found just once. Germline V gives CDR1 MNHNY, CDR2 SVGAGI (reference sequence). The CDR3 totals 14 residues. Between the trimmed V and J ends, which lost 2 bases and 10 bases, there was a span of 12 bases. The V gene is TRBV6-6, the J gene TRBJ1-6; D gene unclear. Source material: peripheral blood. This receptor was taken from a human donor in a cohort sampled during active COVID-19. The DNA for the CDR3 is TGTGCCAGCAGTTACCCAGAGCGGGGATCACCCCTCCACTTT. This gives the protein CASSYPERGSPLHF.